This T cell receptor (beta chain) derives from a study of response to subunit inactivated influenza vaccine. Study-wide findings and caveats: T cells newly recruited by each seasonal influenza vaccination are few, the authors suggested.

To note about this clonotype: Its specificity is not known.

MiXCR, run by TCRdb on the RT-PCR reads, gives a single entry per CDR3 protein. The data hold approximately 680,000 distinct CDR3 sequences, with around 16% observed a single time. The sample here was PBMCs from blood, taken 12 days after vaccination. The clonotype originates from a man in his forties or fifties who received an inactivated influenza vaccine.

CDR3 in amino acids: CSAGQGVGYEQYF. CDR3 in DNA: TGCAGTGCCGGACAGGGCGTAGGCTACGAGCAGTACTTC. The J gene is TRBJ2-7, the V gene TRBV20-1; 8 bases are a match to TRBD1. Germline assignment: CDR1 DFQATT and CDR2 SNEGSKA (reference sequence). CDR3 length: 13 amino acids. The trim removed 6 bases at V and 3 bases at J, leaving 7 bases unmatched.